This T cell receptor beta chain stems from a study of blood T cells in healthy people across ages. This clonotype was counted at least ten times. From germline, CDR1 is SQVTM and CDR2 ANQGSEA. The CDR3 is 13 residues long. V shed 2 bases and J shed 4 bases, with 10 bases lying between them. Isolated per sample were at least 6 million PBMCs. PCR was performed a second time for about 7 to 11 cycles using a sample-barcoded 5' primer and a J-beta primer mix. TCRdb re-called the 5' RACE reads with MiXCR, one entry per CDR3 protein. The top ten hold around 11% of the sample, which has 1.5 million to 2 million distinct CDR3 sequences, 30% to 40% seen once.

This receptor was identified in a woman in her twenties or thirties in good health. Sequenced input: blood. This rearrangement joins TRBV29-1 to TRBJ2-3; D is unclear. Here the CDR3 DNA reads TGCAGCGTTGAATCCCGGCTGTCAGATACGCAGTATTTT. Its protein product is CSVESRLSDTQYF.